The TCR beta chain described here comes from a study of blood T cell repertoires in COVID-19. Background on the study: There were acute and convalescent COVID-19 samples, and they came from the United States, Italy and Spain. T cells, B-cell-depleted T cells, or PBMCs supplied cDNA or gDNA.

The CDR3 length is 19 residues. The J segment lost 0 bases and the V segment lost 4 bases, leaving 10 bases of the junction unmatched. Germline V gene data show CDR1 as SNHLY and CDR2 as FYNNEI. In the original analysis: Counts of nucleated cells, estimated from reference gene primer amplification, were obtained. Measured with immunoSEQ multiplex PCR; TCRdb has only the in-frame clones, and not every one. For V, J and clone size, that table is used; D and trimming come from the DNA. This table has about 400,000 clones, more than 75% appearing once. The J gene is TRBJ2-1, the V gene TRBV2; 12 bases are shared with TRBD2. Material for sequencing was peripheral blood. The receptor's source is a human donor in a cohort sampled during active COVID-19. The CDR3, as DNA: TGTGCCAGCAGTGGCACGGGACTAGCGGGCTCCAGCTCCTACAATGAGCAGTTCTTC. Translated: CASSGTGLAGSSSYNEQFF.